This TCR beta chain was sequenced during a study of identifying expanded T cells in peripheral blood. Some clones are missing from TCRdb's copy, which holds only in-frame ones; the method was immunoSEQ multiplex PCR. The sample contains about 110,000 clones, about 88% of which appear only once. The CDR3 covers 13 residues. Germline V CDR1 and CDR2: LNHDA, SQIVND (reference sequence). The V segment lost 6 bases and the J segment 4 bases; nucleotides outside the gene matches: 5. Collection occurred without any documented infections or immune events in donors. This clone was seen once. The rearrangement joins TRBV19 to TRBJ2-5, with 7 bases that match TRBD1. This clonotype was sampled from a person between 18 and 69 years old in good health. The sample comprised blood. CDR3 sequence (DNA): TGTGCCAGTAGCTGGACAGGAGGAGAGACCCAGTACTTC. It encodes CASSWTGGETQYF.